This entry concerns a single T cell receptor (beta chain). This clonotype has a handful of counts. The antigen it recognizes is unknown. There are no base qualities to consult, and no much larger clone falls within one base. The receptor library was made with 5' RACE. The sequencing machine was an Illumina HiSeq 2000. Template switching introduced a universal primer binding site; the final cDNA contained a unique molecular identifier, enabling accurate counting of TCR cDNA molecules. Specific primers in the conserved constant-segment region were used to synthesize first-strand cDNA for TCR alpha and beta chains. To control for contamination, each cDNA library was double barcoded with a SMART-Mk sample barcode plus Illumina barcodes. Two successive PCR steps introduced TruSeq adapter sequences along with Illumina sample barcodes. Sequencing of the TCR alpha and beta cDNA libraries was done on the Illumina HiSeq platform using custom primers. For the original study's pipeline: MiGEC processed the raw reads to extract unique molecular identifiers, while MiXCR was used to determine the CDR3 positions. Recombination models were inferred per individual with the repgenHMM and IGoR tools using an EM algorithm. The tcR package in R was used for shared clonotype analysis, with sharing normalized by the product of cloneset sizes. Out-of-frame nonproductive sequences were analyzed to study raw recombination free of thymic and clonal selection effects. Using fastp at Q25 and MiXCR, TCRdb reprocessed the public reads and kept productive beta chains. CDR3 protein sequences are deduplicated, and each keeps its most common genes and DNA. The V and J calls and clone size come from TCRdb's table, not from the authors' own analysis. This sample lists about 240,000 distinct CDR3 sequences; 10% to 13% were detected once. The ten largest clonotypes hold more than 8.5% of the sample.

The CDR3, from cysteine to phenylalanine, totals 14 residues. The DNA shown is the 42-base CDR3, in frame from base 1. The germline V gene (reference sequence) specifies SEHNR as CDR1 and FQNEAQ as CDR2. V loses 1 base, J loses 0 bases, and the germline ends lie 7 bases apart. This entry comes from a study of identical twins (dated by TCRdb to the mid-2010s). For the study in its entirety: TCR alpha and beta repertoires from monozygotic twins, unrelated adults of various ages and cord blood were deep-sequenced to test whether fetal clonotypes persist. Replicate twin experiments were performed at different times using different library preparation protocols to rule out contamination. Here is what the overall study found, with its caveats: Compared with coincidental sharing between unrelated individuals, out-of-frame TCR alpha sequences shared between twins had an excess of sequences with low generation probability. Conclusions relied on cross-sectional statistical analysis, since the same donors could not be followed over many years. Abundant cord blood beta clonotypes had fewer insertions, young adult naive repertoires showed a similar but weaker trend, and memory repertoires showed no such trend. Recombination models systematically underestimated out-of-frame TCR alpha sharing in monozygotic twins but agreed with sharing between unrelated individuals. In beta out-of-frame sequences, excess twin sharing was weaker, because having fewer shared sequences lowered the signal-to-noise ratio. Zero-insertion analyses could be partly confounded by invariant T cells such as MAIT and iNKT, although diverse VJ usage argued against such confounding for most clonotypes.

Only healthy Caucasian donors were included. Using Miltenyi CD45RO+ enrichment and human naive T-cell isolation kits, memory (CD45RO+) and naive T cells were isolated from PBMC. The sample consisted of memory T cells sorted from blood. The cell subset or site label here, explained by the study, means: CD45RO+ enriched T cells. In this chain, TRBV7-9 is recombined with TRBJ2-7; no confident D gene assignment can be made. This TCR derives from a man aged 50 to 59 in good health. CDR3 loop: CASSLDFYSYEQYF. The nucleotide sequence reads TGTGCCAGCAGCTTAGACTTCTACTCCTACGAGCAGTACTTC.